These 22 T cell receptor beta chains were all obtained from the same sample, sequenced in a study of STAT3 mutations in large granular lymphocyte leukemia. Antigen specificity for these receptors is unknown. TCRdb keeps only in-frame clones here, not all; method: immunoSEQ multiplex PCR. The table lists 17,000 or so clones, 80% to 95% of them singletons, with about 45% in the top ten. General study findings and limits: At least one immunodominant TCR beta clonotype appeared in every T-cell large granular lymphocyte leukemia patient.

The sample consisted of peripheral blood mononuclear cells. Source of these receptors: a man in his 60s with T-cell large granular lymphocyte leukemia. Some clones in this sample may be carry-over from other donors' samples.

V and J are TRBV7-2 and TRBJ2-1; 9 bases are shared with TRBD1. The CDR3 consists of 15 residues. The germline V gene encodes CDR1 SGHTA and CDR2 FQGNSA. V dropped 4 bases and J dropped 5; count of bases not matched to a gene: 6. The CDR3 loop reads CASSSPGQGNNEQFF. In nucleotides, the CDR3 is TGTGCCAGCAGCTCTCCGGGACAGGGCAACAATGAGCAGTTCTTC.

The chain combines TRBV11-3 with TRBJ2-1; D not certain. CDR3 length: 14 residues. V gave up 1 base and J gave up 6 bases, with 10 bases separating them. Per germline, CDR1 SGHNT and CDR2 YENEEA. The CDR3 reads CASSLVGQFNEQFF. The DNA for the CDR3 is TGTGCCAGCAGCTTAGTGGGCCAGTTCAATGAGCAGTTCTTC.

The gene calls are TRBV5-1 and TRBJ2-7; 8 bases map to TRBD2. CDR1 and CDR2 (germline): SGHRS, YFSETQ. Trimming removed 4 bases from V and 7 bases from J; junction bases left unmatched: 10. The CDR3 length is 14 residues. The CDR3 nucleotides read TGCGCCAGCAGCGTAGCGGGGCCCGCGGGGGAGCAGTACTTC. Its protein product is CASSVAGPAGEQYF.

The chain is built from TRBV5-1 and TRBJ2-2, with D perhaps being TRBD1 or TRBD2 (6 bases each). The V end was cut by 7 bases, the J end by 3 bases, with 19 bases between. This CDR3 is built from 16 residues. The germline V gene encodes CDR1 SGHRS and CDR2 YFSETQ. The CDR3 nucleotides read TGCGCCAGCGCCCAGGGGCGGGACTCCTACACCGGGGAGCTGTTTTTT. This translates into CASAQGRDSYTGELFF. The entire variable domain, with the rest obtained from reference TRBV5-1 and TRBJ2-2, is as follows: KAGVTQTPRYLIKTRGQQVTLSCSPISGHRSVSWYQQTPGQGLQFLFEYFSETQRNKGNFPGRFSGRQFSNSRSEMNVSTLELGDSALYLCASAQGRDSYTGELFFGEGSRLTVL.

The chain links TRBV5-4 to TRBJ2-3; D assignment may be TRBD1 or TRBD2 (5 bases each). Trimming cost V 4 bases and J 5 bases, with 11 bases left between them. The germline V gene has CDR1 SGHNT and CDR2 YYREEE (reference sequence). This CDR3 contains 13 residues. This CDR3 reads CASSDGTQDTQYF. CDR3 sequence (DNA): TGTGCCAGCAGCGACGGGACGCAAGATACGCAGTATTTT.

The chain couples TRBV28 to TRBJ2-5; D is possibly TRBD2 (6 bases). V was trimmed by 2 bases and J by 5 bases, leaving 15 bases between them. Germline V gene data show CDR1 as MDHEN and CDR2 as SYDVKM. The CDR3 has 15 amino acids. CDR3 amino acids: CASSLASSGGETQYF. Here the CDR3 DNA reads TGTGCCAGCAGTTTAGCTTCTTCTGGGGGGGAGACCCAGTACTTC.

The chain couples TRBV10-3 to TRBJ2-3; D unresolved. The CDR3 extends over 14 amino acids. Deletions cut 6 bases from V and 1 base from J, with 11 bases between. Germline CDR1 is ENHRY and CDR2 is SYGVKD. In nucleotides, the CDR3 is TGTGCCATCAGCCCCGCGGCGGGCACAGATACGCAGTATTTT. Translated, it gives CAISPAAGTDTQYF.

This chain uses TRBV2 with TRBJ2-3; 9 bases line up with TRBD2. There are 14 residues in the CDR3. V lost 7 bases, J lost 6 bases, and 8 bases stayed unmatched. The germline CDR1 and CDR2 sequences are SNHLY and FYNNEI. CDR3: CASTRTSALDTQYF. The CDR3 DNA sequence: TGTGCCAGCACCCGGACTAGCGCACTTGATACGCAGTATTTT. The full variable domain, completed using reference TRBV2 and TRBJ2-3, is EPEVTQTPSHQVTQMGQEVILRCVPISNHLYFYWYRQILGQKVEFLVSFYNNEISEKSEIFDDQFSVERPDGSNFTLKIRSTKLEDSAMYFCASTRTSALDTQYFGPGTRLTVL.

The chain is built from TRBV28 and TRBJ2-3; D is perhaps TRBD1 or TRBD2 (5 bases each). Between the trimmed V and J ends, which lost 6 bases and 2 bases, there was a span of 18 bases. CDR1 MDHEN and CDR2 SYDVKM come from the germline V gene. The CDR3 is made up of 16 amino acids. The CDR3 loop reads CASSSEGSLSTDTQYF. The CDR3 DNA reads TGTGCCAGCAGCTCTGAGGGGAGCCTTTCCACAGATACGCAGTATTTT.

The rearrangement uses TRBV2 and TRBJ1-1, with unresolved D. The V gene lost 5 bases and the J gene lost 2 bases, with 9 bases spanning the gap. The CDR3 length is 13 residues. The germline V gene encodes CDR1 SNHLY and CDR2 FYNNEI. CDR3 residues: CASSWASNTEAFF. CDR3 sequence (DNA): TGTGCCAGCAGTTGGGCCAGTAACACTGAAGCTTTCTTT.

CDR3 amino acids: CASSLASKGADTQYF. CDR3 nucleotide sequence: TGTGCCAGCAGCTTAGCTAGTAAAGGCGCAGATACGCAGTATTTT. The chain has TRBV7-8 and TRBJ2-3, with D unresolved. This CDR3 spans 15 amino acids. Trimming left V 0 bases short and J 4 bases short, with 11 bases between. Germline CDR1 and CDR2: SGHVS and FQNEAQ.

The chain recombines TRBV9 with TRBJ2-1, with D perhaps TRBD2 (5 bases). The germline gives CDR1 SGDLS, CDR2 YYNGEE. The CDR3 covers 12 residues. The V gene lost 0 bases and the J gene lost 10 bases, with 8 bases spanning the gap. In DNA form, the CDR3 reads TGTGCCAGCAGCGTAGAAGCTAGCGAGCAGTTCTTC. Translating it yields CASSVEASEQFF.

The chain recombines TRBV6-5 with TRBJ1-2; D is undetermined. V was clipped by 2 bases and J by 8 bases, with 12 bases between them. The CDR3 spans 13 residues. The germline gives CDR1 MNHEY, CDR2 SVGAGI. In DNA, the CDR3 is TGTGCCAGCAGTTACGGAGCTAACGGAGGCTACACCTTC. Its translation: CASSYGANGGYTF.

The chain joins TRBV30 to TRBJ1-6, with D unresolved. The V end lost 2 bases, the J end lost 7 bases, and 12 bases lay between the germline ends. Germline CDR1 reads GTSNPN; CDR2 reads SVGIG (reference sequence). This CDR3 is 14 amino acids long. The CDR3 spells CAWSPRSFNSPLHF. The CDR3 DNA reads as TGTGCCTGGAGTCCGAGGAGCTTCAATTCACCCCTCCACTTT. Full variable domain (missing parts from reference TRBV30 and TRBJ1-6): SQTIHQWPATLVQPVGSPLSLECTVEGTSNPNLYWYRQAAGRGLQLLFYSVGIGQISSEVPQNLSASRPQDRQFILSSKKLLLSDSGFYLCAWSPRSFNSPLHFGNGTRLTVT.

The chain employs TRBV5-1 and TRBJ2-7; D unclear. V gave up 5 bases and J gave up 3 bases, with 9 bases separating them. Per germline, CDR1 SGHRS and CDR2 YFSETQ. The CDR3 is made up of 12 amino acids. CDR3 residues: CASSSLDYEQYF. CDR3 DNA sequence: TGCGCCAGCAGTTCGCTAGACTACGAGCAGTACTTC.

V usage is TRBV2 and J usage is TRBJ1-5; D is ambiguous. Trimming left V 4 bases short and J 0 bases short, with 13 bases between. Germline-derived CDR1 and CDR2 are SNHLY and FYNNEI. The CDR3 covers 16 residues. For the CDR3, the DNA is TGTGCCAGCAGTGGGACCCAGTCTAATAGCAATCAGCCCCAGCATTTT. Its translation is CASSGTQSNSNQPQHF. Full variable domain (remainder filled in from reference TRBV2 and TRBJ1-5): EPEVTQTPSHQVTQMGQEVILRCVPISNHLYFYWYRQILGQKVEFLVSFYNNEISEKSEIFDDQFSVERPDGSNFTLKIRSTKLEDSAMYFCASSGTQSNSNQPQHFGDGTRLSIL.

This chain uses TRBV4-2 with TRBJ1-6; weak D call: TRBD1 (5 bases). Germline CDR1 and CDR2: LGHNA and YNFKEQ. Trimming pared 0 bases from V and 6 bases from J, leaving 12 bases between. CDR3 length equals 16 residues. Here the CDR3 DNA reads TGTGCCAGCAGCCAAGATGCGGGACGGATTAATTCACCCCTCCACTTT. Protein sequence: CASSQDAGRINSPLHF.

The chain combines TRBV30 with TRBJ2-3; D possibly corresponds to TRBD1 (5 bases). Germline V gene data show CDR1 as GTSNPN and CDR2 as SVGIG (reference sequence). The germline V and J ends were trimmed by 4 bases and 0 bases, with 14 bases remaining between them. This CDR3 has 15 amino acids. This CDR3 is CAWTPRAESTDTQYF. The DNA of the CDR3 is TGTGCCTGGACCCCCAGGGCGGAAAGCACAGATACGCAGTATTTT.

This chain uses TRBV9 with TRBJ2-2, with 9 bases fitting TRBD2. The CDR3 consists of 15 residues. The V gene end was trimmed by 2 bases and the J gene end by 6 bases; junction bases not matched to a gene: 5. Germline lookup yields CDR1 SGDLS and CDR2 YYNGEE. As DNA, the CDR3 is TGTGCCAGCAGCGTCGGGACTAGCCAGGCCGGGGAGCTGTTTTTT. Amino acid sequence: CASSVGTSQAGELFF. Together with reference TRBV9 and TRBJ2-2, the CDR3 gives the full variable domain: DSGVTQTPKHLITATGQRVTLRCSPRSGDLSVYWYQQSLDQGLQFLIQYYNGEERAKGNILERFSAQQFPDLHSELNLSSLELGDSALYFCASSVGTSQAGELFFGEGSRLTVL.

This chain links TRBV19 with TRBJ1-5; 7 nucleotides line up with TRBD1. CDR3 size: 15 residues. Unmatched junction bases numbered 9, after V lost 5 bases and J lost 5 bases. Germline V gives CDR1 LNHDA, CDR2 SQIVND (reference sequence). The CDR3 protein is CASSGRQGEHQPQHF. Written as DNA, the CDR3 is TGTGCCAGTAGTGGGCGACAGGGAGAACATCAGCCCCAGCATTTT.

The chain combines TRBV7-2 with TRBJ1-5; TRBD1 matches 8 bases. Germline values: CDR1 SGHTA, CDR2 FQGNSA. Trimming cost V 3 bases and J 0 bases; bases outside gene matches: 7. The CDR3 sequence is 17 residues long. This CDR3 is CASSLDREGYSNQPQHF. In DNA, the CDR3 is TGTGCCAGCAGCTTGGACAGGGAGGGTTATAGCAATCAGCCCCAGCATTTT.

V and J are TRBV19 and TRBJ2-7; D uncertain. V lost 5 bases, J lost 0 bases, and 14 bases lay in between. Germline CDR1 LNHDA, CDR2 SQIVND (reference sequence). The CDR3 has 15 amino acids. CDR3 in DNA: TGTGCCAGTAGTCGAAGTTCTCTTAGCTCCTACGAGCAGTACTTC. Translated, it gives CASSRSSLSSYEQYF.